These 31 T cell receptor beta chains were all obtained from the same sample, sequenced in a study of CD8+ T cells in alopecia areata. Treatment in this sample: oral pan-JAK inhibitor, 5-10 mg twice daily. Extraction and reverse transcription of RNA yielded cDNA as the sequencing template. The method was immunoSEQ multiplex PCR; TCRdb's version includes in-frame clones alone and lacks a portion of them. The table shows some 170,000 clones, with approximately 52% occurring only once. Sequences were derived from CD4+ T cells sorted from blood, sampled between weeks 55 and 65, from a patient treated with tofacitinib. These receptors all stem from a human donor with alopecia areata.

The J gene is TRBJ1-4, the V gene TRBV5-1; D may be TRBD1 (5 bases). V dropped 4 bases and J dropped 0 bases, with 10 bases sitting between them. This CDR3 has 15 amino acids. Per germline, CDR1 SGHRS and CDR2 YFSETQ. The CDR3 DNA sequence: TGCGCCAGCAGCCGAGACAGTACAACTAATGAAAAACTGTTTTTT. Protein sequence: CASSRDSTTNEKLFF.

This sequence joins TRBV15 and TRBJ2-7; the D gene could be TRBD1 or TRBD2 (5 bases each). The V end was cut by 0 bases, the J end by 3 bases, with 12 bases between. The CDR3 consists of 15 residues. Germline assignment: CDR1 LNHNV and CDR2 YYDKDF (reference sequence). CDR3: CATSREYRDRYEQYF. Written as DNA, the CDR3 is TGTGCCACCAGCAGAGAGTACCGGGACCGCTACGAGCAGTACTTC.

V gene TRBV7-8 combines with J gene TRBJ1-5; 9 bases map to TRBD1. The length of the CDR3 is 19 residues. The germline V gene encodes CDR1 SGHVS and CDR2 FQNEAQ. V trimming: 1 base; J trimming: 0 bases; junction bases outside the gene matches: 10. Here the CDR3 reads CASSLVRTGGRNSNQPQHF. As DNA, the CDR3 is TGTGCCAGCAGCTTAGTGCGTACAGGGGGCAGGAATAGCAATCAGCCCCAGCATTTT.

The V and J genes are TRBV29-1 and TRBJ1-4; tentatively, D is TRBD1 (5 bases). V gave up 6 bases and J gave up 4 bases, with 18 bases separating them. Germline lookup yields CDR1 SQVTM and CDR2 ANQGSEA. This CDR3 spans 15 amino acids. CDR3 nucleotides: TGCAGCGTCCGGCAACGGGGGGGAGGTAATGAAAAACTGTTTTTT. Translated, it gives CSVRQRGGGNEKLFF.

This chain uses TRBV29-1 with TRBJ2-5; possibly TRBD2 for D (6 bases). Trimming took off 7 bases at V and 5 bases at J, with 11 bases between the two ends. CDR1 is SQVTM, CDR2 ANQGSEA, per germline. The CDR3 has 11 residues. The DNA of the CDR3 is TGCAGCGCCGGGGCGGGGGAGACCCAGTACTTC. It yields the protein CSAGAGETQYF.

This clone has more than one count but fewer than ten. This chain joins TRBV4-2 and TRBJ1-5; D is unresolved. The CDR3 is made up of 13 amino acids. The germline V gene has CDR1 LGHNA and CDR2 YNFKEQ. Trimming shortened V by 5 bases and J by 4 bases, and 9 bases separated the two germline ends. The CDR3 here is CASSLDVNQPQHF. DNA of the CDR3: TGTGCCAGCAGCTTAGACGTAAATCAGCCCCAGCATTTT.

Points on this clone: One junction end disagrees with the germline gene, perhaps due to a read error. The CDR3 protein is CAWSNRVSTGTQYF. The CDR3 DNA is TGTGCCTGGAGTAACAGGGTTAGCACAGGTACGCAGTATTTT. This chain joins TRBV30 and TRBJ2-3, with D possibly matching TRBD1 (6 bases). The CDR3 contains 14 residues. Looked up from germline, CDR1 is GTSNPN and CDR2 is SVGIG (reference sequence).

The chain recombines TRBV19 with TRBJ2-7; TRBD1 aligns across 8 bases. The V gene's germline CDR1 is LNHDA and CDR2 SQIVND (reference sequence). The V gene end was trimmed by 5 bases and the J gene end by 6 bases; junction bases not matched to a gene: 3. This CDR3 has 12 amino acids. Here the CDR3 reads CASSATGAEQYF. Here the CDR3 DNA reads TGTGCCAGTAGTGCGACAGGGGCCGAGCAGTACTTC.

Only one count was recorded for this clone. This sequence joins TRBV30 and TRBJ1-1; D not certain. The V end was cut by 4 bases, the J end by 6 bases, with 12 bases between. The CDR3 loop spans 12 amino acids. Germline CDR1 reads GTSNPN; CDR2 reads SVGIG (reference sequence). CDR3 in amino acids: CAWTRGKAEAFF. For the CDR3, the DNA is TGTGCCTGGACCAGAGGGAAAGCTGAAGCTTTCTTT.

This chain joins TRBV11-3 and TRBJ2-5; maybe TRBD1 (6 bases). CDR3 length: 13 residues. The germline V gene encodes CDR1 SGHNT and CDR2 YENEEA. V was pared by 5 bases and J by 2 bases, with 9 bases between. CDR3 in amino acids: CASSLDRQETQYF. CDR3 coding DNA: TGTGCCAGCAGCCTCGACAGGCAAGAGACCCAGTACTTC.

This sequence joins TRBV5-1 and TRBJ1-1, with 7 bases matching TRBD1. The length of the CDR3 is 14 residues. In germline, CDR1 is SGHRS, CDR2 YFSETQ. Trimming removed 0 bases from V and 7 bases from J; junction bases left unmatched: 6. In nucleotides, the CDR3 is TGCGCCAGCAGCTTGGAACAGGGGTTGAATGAAGCTTTCTTT. Protein sequence: CASSLEQGLNEAFF. Supplemented by reference TRBV5-1 and TRBJ1-1, the full variable domain reads KAGVTQTPRYLIKTRGQQVTLSCSPISGHRSVSWYQQTPGQGLQFLFEYFSETQRNKGNFPGRFSGRQFSNSRSEMNVSTLELGDSALYLCASSLEQGLNEAFFGQGTRLTVV.

This clone was seen a handful of times. CDR3 sequence (DNA): TGTGCCAGCAGCCAAGACGCAGGGGCCGGGGCCTACACCTTC. This encodes CASSQDAGAGAYTF. This chain links TRBV14 with TRBJ1-2; a possible D gene is TRBD1 (6 bases). Trimming removed 0 bases at V and 10 bases at J, with 15 bases between. Germline V gene sequence: CDR1 SGHDN, CDR2 FVKESK. The CDR3 loop spans 14 amino acids.

Remarks on this clone: Other DNA sequences within the sample encode an identical CDR3. This chain joins TRBV12-5 and TRBJ2-2; TRBD1 aligns across 8 bases. Looked up from germline, CDR1 is LGHNT and CDR2 is FRNRAP. This CDR3 is 15 amino acids long. The J segment lost 7 bases and the V segment lost 2 bases, leaving 6 bases of the junction unmatched. The CDR3 region has the DNA TGTGCTAGTGGTTTGAGGCAGGGGGCTTTCGGGGAGCTGTTTTTT. Translating gives CASGLRQGAFGELFF. Full variable domain (rest looked up from reference TRBV12-5 and TRBJ2-2): DARVTQTPRHKVTEMGQEVTMRCQPILGHNTVFWYRQTMMQGLELLAYFRNRAPLDDSGMPKDRFSAEMPDATLATLKIQPSEPRDSAVYFCASGLRQGAFGELFFGEGSRLTVL.

The rearrangement links TRBV19 to TRBJ1-1, with D perhaps matching TRBD1 (6 bases). Trimming pared 5 bases from V and 10 bases from J, leaving 17 bases between. The CDR3 has 13 residues. CDR1 and CDR2 from the germline V gene are LNHDA and SQIVND (reference sequence). The CDR3 region is CASSDWTETGAFF. The CDR3 DNA sequence: TGTGCCAGTAGTGACTGGACAGAAACAGGAGCTTTCTTT.

This clone was picked up a small number of times. The chain links TRBV2 to TRBJ2-7; 8 bases are shared with TRBD2. From germline, CDR1 is SNHLY and CDR2 FYNNEI. V shed 3 bases and J 5 bases; nucleotides not matched to a gene: 3. CDR3 length equals 13 residues. CDR3 sequence reads: CASSDGGAHEQYF. In DNA, the CDR3 is TGTGCCAGCAGTGACGGGGGGGCCCACGAGCAGTACTTC. Based on the CDR3 plus reference TRBV2 and TRBJ2-7, the full variable domain is EPEVTQTPSHQVTQMGQEVILRCVPISNHLYFYWYRQILGQKVEFLVSFYNNEISEKSEIFDDQFSVERPDGSNFTLKIRSTKLEDSAMYFCASSDGGAHEQYFGPGTRLTVT.

Points on this clone: Within the sample, other DNA sequences also encode this same CDR3. The rearrangement joins TRBV15 to TRBJ2-7; no firm D call. The V and J ends lost 0 bases and 4 bases respectively, with 4 bases between them. The CDR3 runs to 12 residues. Germline assignment: CDR1 LNHNV and CDR2 YYDKDF (reference sequence). CDR3 protein: CATSRDRYEQYF. The CDR3 region has the DNA TGTGCCACCAGCAGAGATCGGTACGAGCAGTACTTC.

The CDR3 DNA reads TGCGCCAGCAGCCGCGGGACAGGGAATTACAATGAGCAGTTCTTC. Translation gives CASSRGTGNYNEQFF. The chain uses TRBV4-1 and TRBJ2-1; 9 nucleotides align to TRBD1. The CDR3 contains 15 residues. Trimming removed 4 bases from V and 4 bases from J; junction bases left unmatched: 5. Germline V lookup: CDR1 MGHRA, CDR2 YSYEKL.

V and J are TRBV5-6 and TRBJ1-4; D not resolved. V was trimmed by 2 bases and J by 0 bases, leaving 11 bases between them. There are 16 residues in the CDR3. Germline V gene sequence: CDR1 SGHDT, CDR2 YYEEEE. As DNA, the CDR3 is TGTGCCAGCAGCTTATCGGGATTAGCAACTAATGAAAAACTGTTTTTT. Translation gives CASSLSGLATNEKLFF.

The gene calls are TRBV2 and TRBJ2-2, with D uncertain. Trimming removed 4 bases at V and 0 bases at J, with 6 bases between. Germline loops: CDR1 SNHLY, CDR2 FYNNEI. This CDR3 is built from 14 residues. As DNA, the CDR3 is TGTGCCAGCAGTGGGCCCCCGAACACCGGGGAGCTGTTTTTT. Translated, it gives CASSGPPNTGELFF.

The V gene is TRBV29-1, the J gene TRBJ2-5, with a possible D match to TRBD1 (6 bases). V lost 1 base and J lost 3, with 9 bases in between. The CDR3 length is 13 residues. Germline CDR1 reads SQVTM; CDR2 reads ANQGSEA. CDR3 coding DNA: TGCAGCGTTGAAGTCAGGGGAGAAGAGACCCAGTACTTC. Its protein is CSVEVRGEETQYF.

This sequence joins TRBV7-8 and TRBJ1-6; D uncertain. The germline V and J ends were trimmed by 5 bases and 8 bases, with 13 bases remaining between them. The germline CDR1 and CDR2 sequences are SGHVS and FQNEAQ. This CDR3 contains 14 residues. Here the CDR3 reads CASSRANVDSPLHF. The DNA for the CDR3 is TGTGCCAGCAGCAGGGCCAATGTTGATTCACCCCTCCACTTT.

V and J are TRBV11-2 and TRBJ1-4; D not certain. V gave up 1 base and J gave up 6 bases, with 6 bases separating them. The length of the CDR3 is 13 residues. Germline CDR1 is SGHAT and CDR2 is FQNNGV. The CDR3 here is CASSLVRDEKLFF. The CDR3 DNA follows: TGTGCCAGCAGCTTAGTGAGGGATGAAAAACTGTTTTTT.

The chain carries TRBV5-1 and TRBJ2-3; TRBD2 aligns across 7 bases. The CDR3 spans 15 residues. CDR1 SGHRS and CDR2 YFSETQ come from the germline V gene. V was clipped by 4 bases and J by 1 base; unmatched bases: 6. Written as DNA, the CDR3 is TGCGCCAGCAGCGAATGGAGCGGGGGCACAGATACGCAGTATTTT. Amino acids: CASSEWSGGTDTQYF.

This clone was found a few times. The CDR3 DNA sequence: TGTGCCAGCATGGGTCACTCTGGGGCCAACGTCCTGACTTTC. Its translation: CASMGHSGANVLTF. This rearrangement joins TRBV27 to TRBJ2-6, with D uncertain. V was clipped by 7 bases and J by 0 bases, with 7 bases between them. The CDR3 is 14 amino acids. Per germline, CDR1 MNHEY and CDR2 SMNVEV (reference sequence).

CDR3 loop: CASSWDGYEQYF. DNA for the CDR3: TGTGCCAGCAGTTGGGACGGCTACGAGCAGTACTTC. The V and J genes are TRBV11-1 and TRBJ2-7; perhaps D is TRBD1 or TRBD2 (5 bases each). Trimming left V 6 bases short and J 3 bases short, with 9 bases between. The CDR3 totals 12 residues. In germline, CDR1 is SGHAT, CDR2 FQDESV (reference sequence).

The chain carries TRBV30 and TRBJ1-5, with D unresolved. Germline CDR1 is GTSNPN and CDR2 is SVGIG (reference sequence). V was clipped by 1 base and J by 3 bases, with 10 bases between them. This CDR3 comprises 14 residues. Written as DNA, the CDR3 is TGTGCCTGGAGTGGGTTAGGGATCAATCAGCCCCAGCATTTT. Amino acid sequence: CAWSGLGINQPQHF. The full variable domain, completed using reference TRBV30 and TRBJ1-5, is SQTIHQWPATLVQPVGSPLSLECTVEGTSNPNLYWYRQAAGRGLQLLFYSVGIGQISSEVPQNLSASRPQDRQFILSSKKLLLSDSGFYLCAWSGLGINQPQHFGDGTRLSIL.

This clone has just a few counts. J is TRBJ2-7 and V is TRBV6-1, with D maybe TRBD1 (8 bases). Germline V lookup: CDR1 MNHNS, CDR2 SASEGT. The CDR3 has 14 residues. Trimming removed 4 bases at V and 2 bases at J, with 12 bases between. The CDR3, as DNA: TGTGCCAGCAGTGTAACAGGGGGGGCCTACGAGCAGTACTTC. Its translation: CASSVTGGAYEQYF.

The genes are TRBV2 and TRBJ1-5, with a possible D match to TRBD1 (6 bases). The V end lost 6 bases, the J end lost 1 base, and 13 bases lay between the germline ends. CDR3 length: 15 amino acids. Germline V lookup: CDR1 SNHLY, CDR2 FYNNEI. CDR3 loop: CASSPLGGSNQPQHF. As DNA, the CDR3 is TGTGCCAGCAGCCCCCTGGGGGGCAGCAATCAGCCCCAGCATTTT.

V usage is TRBV6-6 and J usage is TRBJ1-5; D is unclear. Germline V gives CDR1 MNHNY, CDR2 SVGAGI (reference sequence). Trimming removed 3 bases at V and 1 base at J, with 7 bases between. The CDR3 spans 14 residues. The CDR3 loop reads CASSYSRSNQPQHF. The CDR3 DNA sequence: TGTGCCAGCAGTTATAGCCGGAGCAATCAGCCCCAGCATTTT.

The chain couples TRBV29-1 to TRBJ2-2; D is perhaps TRBD1 (6 bases). V was trimmed by 6 bases and J by 0 bases, leaving 14 bases between them. The CDR3 is 15 amino acids. In germline, CDR1 is SQVTM, CDR2 ANQGSEA. DNA for the CDR3: TGCAGCGTGGGGGCAGGCCGGACGAACACCGGGGAGCTGTTTTTT. Protein product: CSVGAGRTNTGELFF.

Only a few counts were recorded for this clone. The V call is TRBV10-3, the J call TRBJ2-5, with D unclear. Germline CDR1 is ENHRY and CDR2 is SYGVKD. V lost 7 bases to trimming and J lost 2 bases, with 8 bases between them. The length of the CDR3 is 12 residues. This CDR3 is CAIKGIQETQYF. CDR3 coding DNA: TGTGCCATCAAAGGGATTCAAGAGACCCAGTACTTC.